This T cell receptor beta chain was identified during a study of T cell repertoires and HLA-DP antigens. Across the whole study: In vitro CD4+ alloreactivity was against HeLa-presented HLA-DP. Pre-culture CD4+ samples used roughly 1,200 ng DNA versus around 200 ng for CD137+CD4+ sorts.

Amplification used primers for 54 TRBV and 13 TRBJ segments. For pre-culture CD4+ samples, the target was 200,000 T cell genomes. Profiling relied on immunoSEQ multiplex PCR, and the TCRdb table lists in-frame clones only, not all of them. The sample records approximately 89,000 clones, 86% being singletons. V shed 1 base and J 3 bases; nucleotides not matched to a gene: 4. There are 15 residues in the CDR3. Looked up from germline, CDR1 is MDHEN and CDR2 is SYDVKM. In regard to this clone: The target antigen is unknown.

Sequenced sample: CD4+ T cells from PBMCs. The J gene is TRBJ2-3, the V gene TRBV28, with TRBD1 matching over 7 bases. The source is a man in his fifties or sixties in good health and CMV-seronegative. Here the CDR3 reads CASSLSAQGTDTQYF. CDR3 DNA sequence: TGTGCCAGCAGTTTATCAGCACAGGGGACAGATACGCAGTATTTT.